The clone carrying this T cell receptor beta chain appeared a few times. TCRdb passed the reads through MiXCR, listing each CDR3 protein once. The table has some 230,000 distinct CDR3 sequences, about 20% seen once; the top ten hold 15% to 20%. This entry is derived from a study of T cell repertoires in cytomegalovirus infection. V was pared by 3 bases and J by 4 bases, with 10 bases between. CDR3 size: 13 residues. Looked up from germline, CDR1 is SGHVS and CDR2 is FNYEAQ. Sequences were obtained from CD8+ T cells from PBMCs. The chain carries TRBV7-6 and TRBJ2-7; D is possibly TRBD1 (6 bases). This TCR was sampled from a human donor in good health (CMV status not recorded). Some clones in this sample may be carry-over from other donors' samples. DNA of the CDR3: TGTGCCAGCAGCTTGGAGGACAGATACGAGCAGTACTTC. Amino acids: CASSLEDRYEQYF.